Following are 32 T cell receptor beta chains from one sample sequenced in a study of T cell responses to AZD1222 COVID-19 vaccine. Data came from immunoSEQ multiplex PCR; TCRdb stores just in-frame clones and leaves some out. This sample carries about 140,000 clones, more than 85% of them seen once, and the ten largest clones take around 1%. The source material was peripheral blood, sampled on day 0 of MenACWY control vaccination. The receptor source for this set is an adult in good health.

The chain joins TRBV11-2 to TRBJ1-3, with D perhaps TRBD1 (5 bases). Trimming took off 0 bases at V and 0 bases at J, with 6 bases between the two ends. The CDR3 extends over 15 amino acids. Germline-derived CDR1 and CDR2 are SGHAT and FQNNGV. The CDR3 nucleotides read TGTGCCAGCAGCTTAGAGGGGCTCTCTGGAAACACCATATATTTT. It yields the protein CASSLEGLSGNTIYF.

This clone was seen a few times. The chain is built from TRBV5-6 and TRBJ2-7, with D tentatively TRBD1 (5 bases). Germline V gives CDR1 SGHDT, CDR2 YYEEEE. CDR3 length: 13 residues. Trimming shortened V by 0 bases and J by 4 bases, and 8 bases separated the two germline ends. The chain's CDR3 is CASSLGPGYEQYF. The CDR3 DNA reads as TGTGCCAGCAGCTTGGGACCAGGGTACGAGCAGTACTTC.

The chain combines TRBV24-1 with TRBJ2-2; no clear D gene. V shed 9 bases and J shed 5 bases, with 6 bases lying between them. From germline, CDR1 is KGHDR and CDR2 SFDVKD. CDR3 size: 11 residues. The CDR3 DNA reads as TGTGCCACCCGTGGGACCGGGGAGCTGTTTTTT. Encoded protein: CATRGTGELFF.

The V and J genes are TRBV27 and TRBJ1-2; D not resolved. Germline CDR1 is MNHEY and CDR2 is SMNVEV (reference sequence). V was pared by 7 bases and J by 2 bases, with 5 bases between. The length of the CDR3 is 11 residues. CDR3: CASIVNYGYTF. The CDR3, as DNA: TGTGCCAGCATCGTGAACTATGGCTACACCTTC.

The gene calls are TRBV5-1 and TRBJ1-1; D perhaps matches TRBD1 (6 bases). Trimming pared 3 bases from V and 5 bases from J, leaving 20 bases between. The germline V gene encodes CDR1 SGHRS and CDR2 YFSETQ. The length of the CDR3 is 16 residues. DNA for the CDR3: TGCGCCAGCAGCTACGTAACAGGGAGAATTTTAACTGAAGCTTTCTTT. Protein sequence: CASSYVTGRILTEAFF.

The V gene is TRBV3-1 (or the pseudogene TRBV3-2), the J gene TRBJ1-3; D gene unclear. V dropped 1 base and J dropped 0 bases, with 10 bases sitting between them. Germline CDR1 and CDR2: LGHDT and YNNKEL (reference sequence). CDR3 size: 16 residues. CDR3 in DNA: TGTGCCAGCAGCCAAGGAAGAGTTCTCTCTGGAAACACCATATATTTT. Translating it yields CASSQGRVLSGNTIYF.

Only a few counts were recorded for this clone. CDR3 nucleotide sequence: TGTGCCAGCAGTGGCCAGGGGTCCCAAGGGGCCTATGGCTACACCTTC. Encoded protein: CASSGQGSQGAYGYTF. The chain joins TRBV6-2 or TRBV6-3 to TRBJ1-2; perhaps TRBD1 as D (6 bases). The CDR3 extends over 16 amino acids. Trimming pared 5 bases from V and 4 bases from J, leaving 20 bases between. Germline V gene lookup returns CDR1 MNHEY and CDR2 SVGEGT.

A note on this clone: The germline gene is not matched at one end of the junction; a read error may be the cause. The rearrangement joins TRBV4-2 to TRBJ2-7; D is perhaps TRBD1 (7 bases). The length of the CDR3 is 11 residues. The V gene's germline CDR1 is LGHNA and CDR2 YNFKEQ. The CDR3 sequence: CASGQGGEQYF. In DNA, the CDR3 is TGTGCCAGCGGCCAGGGGGGCGAGCAGTACTTC.

This chain uses TRBV3-1 (or the pseudogene TRBV3-2) with TRBJ1-4; 7 nucleotides agree with TRBD1. The germline V gene has CDR1 LGHDT and CDR2 YNNKEL (reference sequence). The CDR3 runs to 15 residues. Trimming took 4 bases from V and 4 from J; bases not matched to a gene: 6. CDR3 amino acids: CASSRRQGGNEKLFF. CDR3 DNA: TGTGCCAGCAGCCGCCGACAGGGCGGTAATGAAAAACTGTTTTTT.

V gene TRBV9 combines with J gene TRBJ1-2, with D uncertain. The CDR3 spans 13 residues. V lost 4 bases, J lost 2 bases, and 9 bases lay in between. Germline values: CDR1 SGDLS, CDR2 YYNGEE. The CDR3 sequence is CASSLLENYGYTF. The CDR3 DNA reads as TGTGCCAGCAGCCTCCTAGAGAACTATGGCTACACCTTC. The full variable domain, its missing parts supplied by reference TRBV9 and TRBJ1-2, is DSGVTQTPKHLITATGQRVTLRCSPRSGDLSVYWYQQSLDQGLQFLIQYYNGEERAKGNILERFSAQQFPDLHSELNLSSLELGDSALYFCASSLLENYGYTFGSGTRLTVV.

The chain combines TRBV20-1 with TRBJ2-1; no reliable D call. Per germline, CDR1 DFQATT and CDR2 SNEGSKA (reference sequence). Trimming pared 4 bases from V and 5 bases from J, leaving 0 bases between. The CDR3 is 9 residues long. The CDR3 DNA follows: TGCAGTGCTAACAATGAGCAGTTCTTC. Its protein product is CSANNEQFF.

The chain uses TRBV5-4 and TRBJ1-1; D call uncertain. The V gene lost 4 bases and the J gene lost 7 bases, with 14 bases spanning the gap. This CDR3 contains 13 residues. Germline CDR1 is SGHNT and CDR2 is YYREEE (reference sequence). CDR3 nucleotide sequence: TGTGCCAGCAGCCCGGGTACATTCGGTGAAGCTTTCTTT. Translation gives CASSPGTFGEAFF.

V usage is TRBV5-1 and J usage is TRBJ2-5, with 10 nucleotides matching TRBD2. The CDR3 runs to 16 residues. Looked up from germline, CDR1 is SGHRS and CDR2 is YFSETQ. Losses at the gene ends were 3 bases for V and 4 bases for J; bases not matched to a gene: 9. The CDR3 DNA sequence: TGCGCCAGCAGCTCCGCCAAGCTAGCGGGAGCAGAGACCCAGTACTTC. It codes for CASSSAKLAGAETQYF. Full variable domain (remainder filled in from reference TRBV5-1 and TRBJ2-5): KAGVTQTPRYLIKTRGQQVTLSCSPISGHRSVSWYQQTPGQGLQFLFEYFSETQRNKGNFPGRFSGRQFSNSRSEMNVSTLELGDSALYLCASSSAKLAGAETQYFGPGTRLLVL.

The V call is TRBV7-6, the J call TRBJ1-4; TRBD1 matches at 7 bases. The germline V gene encodes CDR1 SGHVS and CDR2 FNYEAQ. Trimming removed 0 bases from V and 4 bases from J; junction bases left unmatched: 2. The CDR3 consists of 15 residues. CDR3 amino acids: CASSLATGYNEKLFF. CDR3 DNA: TGTGCCAGCAGCTTAGCGACAGGGTATAATGAAAAACTGTTTTTT.

The chain links TRBV3-1 (or the pseudogene TRBV3-2) to TRBJ2-1; tentatively, D is TRBD2 (6 bases). Per germline, CDR1 LGHDT and CDR2 YNNKEL (reference sequence). The germline V and J ends were trimmed by 3 bases and 2 bases, with 20 bases remaining between them. The CDR3 length is 18 residues. The CDR3 DNA reads TGTGCCAGCAGCCAGAACTCGGGACTCCTCCTCACCTACAATGAGCAGTTCTTC. It encodes CASSQNSGLLLTYNEQFF.

The chain is built from TRBV9 and TRBJ1-1; D unclear. Trimming removed 0 bases at V and 5 bases at J, with 20 bases between. The germline V gene has CDR1 SGDLS and CDR2 YYNGEE. This CDR3 is built from 17 residues. The CDR3 DNA reads TGTGCCAGCAGCGTAGATGTCAGCAAAGGTTTAAGGACTGAAGCTTTCTTT. It translates to CASSVDVSKGLRTEAFF.

The chain links TRBV5-4 to TRBJ2-3; D is perhaps TRBD1 (5 bases). CDR3 length: 15 amino acids. The germline V and J ends were trimmed by 0 bases and 5 bases, with 13 bases remaining between them. The germline CDR1 and CDR2 sequences are SGHNT and YYREEE (reference sequence). The CDR3 sequence is CASSLVPNQGDTQYF. The CDR3 DNA reads TGTGCCAGCAGCTTGGTGCCTAATCAGGGAGATACGCAGTATTTT. Full variable domain (missing parts from reference TRBV5-4 and TRBJ2-3): ETGVTQSPTHLIKTRGQQVTLRCSSQSGHNTVSWYQQALGQGPQFIFQYYREEENGRGNFPPRFSGLQFPNYSSELNVNALELDDSALYLCASSLVPNQGDTQYFGPGTRLTVL.

The genes are TRBV13 and TRBJ1-1; possible D gene TRBD1, 6 bases. The CDR3 is 12 residues long. Per the germline V gene, CDR1 is PRHDT and CDR2 is FYEKMQ (reference sequence). V was pared by 5 bases and J by 3 bases, with 7 bases between. Here the CDR3 DNA reads TGTGCCAGCAGCCACAGGGACACTGAAGCTTTCTTT. Its protein is CASSHRDTEAFF.

The chain couples TRBV28 to TRBJ1-5; 12 positions agree with TRBD1. V lost 3 bases and J lost 7; bases outside the gene matches: 7. CDR3 size: 16 residues. Germline V gene data show CDR1 as MDHEN and CDR2 as SYDVKM. DNA for the CDR3: TGTGCCAGCAGTTTGAAGGGACAGGGGGCTTGGCAGCCCCAGCATTTT. Translated: CASSLKGQGAWQPQHF. The full variable domain, in which reference TRBV28 and TRBJ1-5 provide the parts outside the CDR3, is DVKVTQSSRYLVKRTGEKVFLECVQDMDHENMFWYRQDPGLGLRLIYFSYDVKMKEKGDIPEGYSVSREKKERFSLILESASTNQTSMYLCASSLKGQGAWQPQHFGDGTRLSIL.

This clone was picked up one time. The chain carries TRBV6-1 and TRBJ1-2, with D uncertain. The CDR3 has 11 amino acids. Between the trimmed V and J ends, which lost 3 bases and 3 bases, there was a span of 2 bases. Germline loops: CDR1 MNHNS, CDR2 SASEGT. The CDR3 region is CASSDHYGYTF. The CDR3 DNA reads TGTGCCAGCAGTGACCACTATGGCTACACCTTC.

This sequence joins TRBV4-2 and TRBJ2-7; 7 nucleotides agree with TRBD1. Losses at the gene ends were 3 bases for V and 1 base for J; bases not matched to a gene: 3. The CDR3 runs 14 residues. Per germline, CDR1 LGHNA and CDR2 YNFKEQ. CDR3: CASSHVTGSYEQYF. Here the CDR3 DNA reads TGTGCCAGCAGCCACGTGACAGGGTCCTACGAGCAGTACTTC.

This chain joins TRBV27 and TRBJ2-3; 9 nucleotides align to TRBD2. The CDR3 is made up of 16 amino acids. Germline trimming cut 2 bases from V and 5 bases from J; bases unmatched to any gene: 8. Germline V gene data show CDR1 as MNHEY and CDR2 as SMNVEV (reference sequence). CDR3 DNA sequence: TGTGCCAGCAGTTTAATTGGCGGGGGGGCGGTAGATACGCAGTATTTT. Translating gives CASSLIGGGAVDTQYF.

The V call is TRBV19, the J call TRBJ2-1; D assignment may be TRBD1 or TRBD2 (5 bases each). This CDR3 comprises 16 residues. The germline CDR1 and CDR2 sequences are LNHDA and SQIVND (reference sequence). V was clipped by 1 base and J by 2 bases, with 12 bases between them. CDR3 coding DNA: TGTGCCAGTAGTATAGTTGGGGGAGTCCCCTACAATGAGCAGTTCTTC. Its protein product is CASSIVGGVPYNEQFF.

This chain joins TRBV5-4 and TRBJ1-2; 9 bases fit TRBD1. This CDR3 comprises 15 residues. CDR1 and CDR2 from the germline V gene are SGHNT and YYREEE (reference sequence). V was pared by 4 bases and J by 4 bases, with 8 bases of the junction left unmatched. The CDR3 loop is CASSTGQGEVYGYTF. The CDR3, as DNA: TGTGCCAGCAGCACGGGACAGGGAGAGGTCTATGGCTACACCTTC.

The rearrangement links TRBV4-2 to TRBJ1-1; TRBD1 aligns across 7 bases. This CDR3 is built from 14 residues. J lost 6 bases, V lost 4 bases, and 8 bases had no gene match. Per germline, CDR1 LGHNA and CDR2 YNFKEQ. This CDR3 reads CASSLRRGQPEAFF. The CDR3 DNA sequence: TGTGCCAGCAGCCTCCGACGGGGACAGCCTGAAGCTTTCTTT.

CDR3 sequence reads: CASSRSRQGGSPLHF. CDR3 DNA: TGTGCCAGCAGTCGTAGCCGACAGGGAGGTTCACCCCTCCACTTT. V usage is TRBV7-2 and J usage is TRBJ1-6; 7 bases line up with TRBD1. The V and J ends lost 6 bases and 9 bases, in that order; junction bases with no gene match: 11. The CDR3 runs to 15 residues. Germline assignment: CDR1 SGHTA and CDR2 FQGNSA. Filled out from reference TRBV7-2 and TRBJ1-6, the complete variable domain reads GAGVSQSPSNKVTEKGKDVELRCDPISGHTALYWYRQSLGQGLEFLIYFQGNSAPDKSGLPSDRFSAERTGGSVSTLTIQRTQQEDSAVYLCASSRSRQGGSPLHFGNGTRLTVT.

A word on this clone: This sample includes further DNA sequences coding for the same CDR3. The J gene is TRBJ2-7, the V gene TRBV19; D uncertain. This CDR3 comprises 15 residues. V lost 1 base to trimming and J lost 0 bases, with 10 bases between them. Germline V CDR1 and CDR2: LNHDA, SQIVND (reference sequence). CDR3 residues: CASSIAAGSSYEQYF. The CDR3 DNA reads TGTGCCAGTAGTATAGCGGCAGGAAGCTCCTACGAGCAGTACTTC. Variable domain in full (rest from reference TRBV19 and TRBJ2-7): DGGITQSPKYLFRKEGQNVTLSCEQNLNHDAMYWYRQDPGQGLRLIYYSQIVNDFQKGDIAEGYSVSREKKESFPLTVTSAQKNPTAFYLCASSIAAGSSYEQYFGPGTRLTVT.

The rearrangement links TRBV2 to TRBJ1-4; 9 bases match TRBD1. The CDR3 is made up of 15 amino acids. With 4 bases clipped from V and 7 bases from J, the junction kept 7 bases outside the gene matches. Germline V gives CDR1 SNHLY, CDR2 FYNNEI. For the CDR3, the DNA is TGTGCCAGCAGTGCTTACAGGGGGCAGGGTGAAAAACTGTTTTTT. Amino acid sequence: CASSAYRGQGEKLFF.

The chain links TRBV20-1 to TRBJ1-3, with D unresolved. V was trimmed by 5 bases and J by 10 bases, leaving 12 bases between them. Per germline, CDR1 DFQATT and CDR2 SNEGSKA (reference sequence). The CDR3 spans 11 residues. The CDR3 sequence is CSALGGTTIYF. The CDR3 bases are TGCAGTGCTTTGGGAGGAACAACCATATATTTT.

The rearrangement uses TRBV12-3 or TRBV12-4 and TRBJ1-1; D is ambiguous. The ends were cut back, 5 bases at V and 4 bases at J, with 8 bases in the middle. CDR3 length equals 12 residues. The chain's CDR3 is CASSQHRTEAFF. Here the CDR3 DNA reads TGTGCCAGCAGTCAACACCGCACTGAAGCTTTCTTT.

This chain connects TRBV6-1 to TRBJ1-4; 7 positions agree with TRBD1. CDR3 size: 16 residues. Trimming at V came to 0 bases and at J to 8 bases, leaving 9 bases not matched to a gene. Germline CDR1 and CDR2: MNHNS and SASEGT. The CDR3 region is CASSEAGQARTEKLFF. In DNA form, the CDR3 reads TGTGCCAGCAGTGAAGCTGGACAGGCCCGGACCGAAAAACTGTTTTTT.

This sequence joins TRBV5-1 and TRBJ2-1; D is unresolved. Trimming took 2 bases from V and 10 from J, leaving 10 bases between them. The CDR3 loop spans 12 amino acids. Germline loops: CDR1 SGHRS, CDR2 YFSETQ. Here the CDR3 reads CASSFVDQEQFF. For the CDR3, the DNA is TGCGCCAGCAGCTTCGTTGACCAAGAGCAGTTCTTC.